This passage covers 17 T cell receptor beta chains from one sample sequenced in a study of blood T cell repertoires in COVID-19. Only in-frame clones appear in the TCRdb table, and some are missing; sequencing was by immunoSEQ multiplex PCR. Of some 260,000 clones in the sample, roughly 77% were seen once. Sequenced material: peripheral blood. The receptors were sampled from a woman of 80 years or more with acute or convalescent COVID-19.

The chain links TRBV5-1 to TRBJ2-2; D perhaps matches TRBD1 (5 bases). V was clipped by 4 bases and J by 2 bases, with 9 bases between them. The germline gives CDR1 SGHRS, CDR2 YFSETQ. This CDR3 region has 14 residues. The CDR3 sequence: CASSKDTNTGELFF. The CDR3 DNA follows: TGCGCCAGCAGCAAGGACACAAACACCGGGGAGCTGTTTTTT.

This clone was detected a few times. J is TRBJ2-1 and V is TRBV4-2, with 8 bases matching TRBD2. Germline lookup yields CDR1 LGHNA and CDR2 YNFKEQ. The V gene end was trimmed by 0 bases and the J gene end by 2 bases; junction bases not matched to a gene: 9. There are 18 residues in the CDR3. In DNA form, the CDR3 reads TGTGCCAGCAGCCAAGATCGTCCACCGGGACTAGCCTACAATGAGCAGTTCTTC. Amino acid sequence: CASSQDRPPGLAYNEQFF.

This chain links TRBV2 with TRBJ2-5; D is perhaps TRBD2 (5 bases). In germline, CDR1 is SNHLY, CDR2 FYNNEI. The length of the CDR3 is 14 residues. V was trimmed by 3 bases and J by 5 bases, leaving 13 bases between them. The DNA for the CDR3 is TGTGCCAGCAGTGAGGGGAGTAGTAGGGAGACCCAGTACTTC. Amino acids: CASSEGSSRETQYF.

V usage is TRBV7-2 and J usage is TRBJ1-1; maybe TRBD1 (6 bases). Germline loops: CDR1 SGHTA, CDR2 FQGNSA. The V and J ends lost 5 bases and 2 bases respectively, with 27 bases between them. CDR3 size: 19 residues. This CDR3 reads CASSGTGAQGSVYNTEAFF. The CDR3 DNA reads TGTGCCAGCAGCGGGACCGGGGCACAGGGATCGGTATATAACACTGAAGCTTTCTTT.

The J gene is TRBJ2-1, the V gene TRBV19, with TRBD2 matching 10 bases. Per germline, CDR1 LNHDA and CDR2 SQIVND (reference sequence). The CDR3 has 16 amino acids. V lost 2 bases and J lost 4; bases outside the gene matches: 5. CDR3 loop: CASSISASGSYNEQFF. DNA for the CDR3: TGTGCCAGTAGTATATCAGCTAGCGGGAGTTACAATGAGCAGTTCTTC.

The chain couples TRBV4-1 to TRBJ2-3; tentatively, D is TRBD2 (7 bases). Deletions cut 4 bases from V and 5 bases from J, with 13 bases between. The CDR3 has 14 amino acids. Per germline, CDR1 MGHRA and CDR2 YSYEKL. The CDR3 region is CASSRGGAGDTQYF. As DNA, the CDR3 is TGCGCCAGCAGCCGTGGGGGGGCAGGAGATACGCAGTATTTT.

CDR3: CASSLTSGTPRTDTQYF. Written as DNA, the CDR3 is TGTGCCAGCAGCCTAACCTCCGGGACACCCAGGACAGATACGCAGTATTTT. V and J are TRBV4-2 and TRBJ2-3, with D perhaps TRBD1 (6 bases). Germline V lookup: CDR1 LGHNA, CDR2 YNFKEQ. Trimming pared 4 bases from V and 3 bases from J, leaving 20 bases between. This CDR3 comprises 17 residues.

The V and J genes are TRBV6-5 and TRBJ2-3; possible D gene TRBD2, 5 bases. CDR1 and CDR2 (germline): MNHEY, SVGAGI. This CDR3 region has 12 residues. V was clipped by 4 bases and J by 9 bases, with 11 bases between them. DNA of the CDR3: TGTGCCAGCAGTTGGCAAGGAGGCACGCAGTATTTT. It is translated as CASSWQGGTQYF.

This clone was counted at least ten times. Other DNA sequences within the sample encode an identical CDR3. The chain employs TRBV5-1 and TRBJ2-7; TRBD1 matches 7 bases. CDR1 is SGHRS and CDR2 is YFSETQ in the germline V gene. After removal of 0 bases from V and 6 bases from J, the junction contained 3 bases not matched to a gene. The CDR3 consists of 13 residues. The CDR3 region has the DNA TGCGCCAGCAGCTTGGAACAGGGGTTCGAGCAGTACTTC. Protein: CASSLEQGFEQYF.

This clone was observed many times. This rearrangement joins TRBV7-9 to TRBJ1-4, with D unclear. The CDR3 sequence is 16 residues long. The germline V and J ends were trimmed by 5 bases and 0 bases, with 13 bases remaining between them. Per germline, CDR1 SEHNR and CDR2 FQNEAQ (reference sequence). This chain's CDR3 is CASSRRSGTTNEKLFF. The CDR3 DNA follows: TGTGCCAGCAGCCGACGATCGGGAACAACTAATGAAAAACTGTTTTTT.

DNA for the CDR3: TGCGCCAGCAGCCAGACCGGGGGGCGGAGGGTAACAGATACGCAGTATTTT. It yields the protein CASSQTGGRRVTDTQYF. J is TRBJ2-3 and V is TRBV4-1, with D maybe TRBD2 (7 bases). Trimming pared 3 bases from V and 3 bases from J, leaving 19 bases between. The CDR3 is 17 amino acids. Germline V gives CDR1 MGHRA, CDR2 YSYEKL.

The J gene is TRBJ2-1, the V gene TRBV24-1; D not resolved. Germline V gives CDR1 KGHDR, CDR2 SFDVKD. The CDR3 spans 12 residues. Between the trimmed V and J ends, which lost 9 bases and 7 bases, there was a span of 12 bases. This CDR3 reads CATGGPMNEQFF. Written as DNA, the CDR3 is TGTGCCACCGGTGGGCCAATGAATGAGCAGTTCTTC.

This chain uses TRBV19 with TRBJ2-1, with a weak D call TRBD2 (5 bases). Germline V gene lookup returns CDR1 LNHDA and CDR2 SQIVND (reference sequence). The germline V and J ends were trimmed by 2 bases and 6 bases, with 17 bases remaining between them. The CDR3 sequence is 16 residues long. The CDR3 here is CASSIRSLAFSNEQFF. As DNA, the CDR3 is TGTGCCAGTAGTATACGGTCTCTAGCATTTTCCAATGAGCAGTTCTTC.

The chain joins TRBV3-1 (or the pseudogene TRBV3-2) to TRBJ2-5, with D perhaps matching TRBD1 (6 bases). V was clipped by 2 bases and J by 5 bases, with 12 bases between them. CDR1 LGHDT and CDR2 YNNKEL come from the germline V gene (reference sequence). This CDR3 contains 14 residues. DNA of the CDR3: TGTGCCAGCAGCCAATCCTATAGGGGGGAGACCCAGTACTTC. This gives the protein CASSQSYRGETQYF.

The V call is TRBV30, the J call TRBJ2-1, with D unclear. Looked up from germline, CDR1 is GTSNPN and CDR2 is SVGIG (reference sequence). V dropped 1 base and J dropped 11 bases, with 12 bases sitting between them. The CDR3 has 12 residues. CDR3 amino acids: CAWSETEKKQFF. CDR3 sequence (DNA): TGTGCCTGGAGTGAAACAGAGAAAAAGCAGTTCTTC.

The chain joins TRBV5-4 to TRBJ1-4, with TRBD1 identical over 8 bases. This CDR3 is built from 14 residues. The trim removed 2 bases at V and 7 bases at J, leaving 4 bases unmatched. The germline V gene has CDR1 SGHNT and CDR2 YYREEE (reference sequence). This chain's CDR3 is CASSLTGGGEKLFF. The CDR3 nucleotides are TGTGCCAGCAGCTTAACAGGGGGAGGTGAAAAACTGTTTTTT. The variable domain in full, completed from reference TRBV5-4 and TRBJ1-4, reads ETGVTQSPTHLIKTRGQQVTLRCSSQSGHNTVSWYQQALGQGPQFIFQYYREEENGRGNFPPRFSGLQFPNYSSELNVNALELDDSALYLCASSLTGGGEKLFFGSGTQLSVL.

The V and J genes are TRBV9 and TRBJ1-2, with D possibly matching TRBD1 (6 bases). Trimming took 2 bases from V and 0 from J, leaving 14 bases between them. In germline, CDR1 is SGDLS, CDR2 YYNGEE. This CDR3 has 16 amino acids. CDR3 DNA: TGTGCCAGCAGCGTTATGCCGACAGGTTCTAACTATGGCTACACCTTC. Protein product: CASSVMPTGSNYGYTF.